The source of this T cell receptor (beta chain) is a study of T-cell memory formation after mild COVID-19. The wider study: Largely donor-specific sequence clusters came from a couple of donors.

CDR1 is SGHRS and CDR2 is YFSETQ in the germline V gene. This CDR3 is built from 14 residues. V shed 4 bases and J 2 bases; nucleotides not matched to a gene: 3. TCRdb re-analysed the 5' RACE reads in MiXCR, keeping a single row per CDR3 protein. The sample shows approximately 430,000 distinct CDR3 sequences, 23% of them seen only once. The TCR sequence derives from an adult woman who had mild COVID-19 (a few samples of this study predate the infection). Cell type and time point are not known. Sequenced input: PBMCs or a T cell subset sorted from them (not recorded which). This rearrangement joins TRBV5-1 to TRBJ2-3; 8 bases align to TRBD1. The CDR3 region is CASSKTGVTDTQYF. The CDR3 nucleotides read TGCGCCAGCAGCAAGACAGGGGTCACAGATACGCAGTATTTT.